Presented here are 32 T cell receptor beta chains from one specimen sequenced in a study of T cell responses to AZD1222 COVID-19 vaccine. The data were produced by immunoSEQ multiplex PCR, yet TCRdb's version contains in-frame clones alone and is incomplete. The sample carries some 96,000 clones, 88% recorded once. The sample was peripheral blood, taken on day 0 of AZD1222 vaccination. These receptors all come from an adult in good health.

This chain uses TRBV6-5 with TRBJ1-1, with a weak D call TRBD1 (5 bases). The germline V and J ends were trimmed by 2 bases and 2 bases, with 9 bases remaining between them. The CDR3 is made up of 14 amino acids. Per the germline V gene, CDR1 is MNHEY and CDR2 is SVGAGI. CDR3 sequence: CASSYVQENTEAFF. The DNA of the CDR3 is TGTGCCAGCAGTTACGTACAGGAAAACACTGAAGCTTTCTTT.

This chain connects TRBV7-9 to TRBJ1-6; no definite D call. V was clipped by 0 bases and J by 6 bases, with 0 bases between them. CDR1 is SEHNR and CDR2 is FQNEAQ in the germline V gene (reference sequence). The CDR3 covers 12 residues. The CDR3 bases are TGTGCCAGCAGCTTAGCTAATTCACCCCTCCACTTT. It codes for CASSLANSPLHF. The full variable domain, rest sourced from reference TRBV7-9 and TRBJ1-6, is DTGVSQNPRHKITKRGQNVTFRCDPISEHNRLYWYRQTLGQGPEFLTYFQNEAQLEKSRLLSDRFSAERPKGSFSTLEIQRTEQGDSAMYLCASSLANSPLHFGNGTRLTVT.

The rearrangement uses TRBV7-9 and TRBJ2-2, with 8 bases fitting TRBD2. There are 16 residues in the CDR3. Trimming cost V 4 bases and J 5 bases; bases outside gene matches: 9. The V gene's germline CDR1 is SEHNR and CDR2 FQNEAQ (reference sequence). CDR3 bases: TGTGCCAGCAGCTATCCGGGACTAGACCTAACCGGGGAGCTGTTTTTT. Protein sequence: CASSYPGLDLTGELFF.

V usage is TRBV4-3 and J usage is TRBJ1-2; possibly TRBD1 for D (5 bases). Trimming took off 0 bases at V and 2 bases at J, with 10 bases between the two ends. Per the germline V gene, CDR1 is LGHNA and CDR2 is YSLEER. This CDR3 is built from 15 residues. Here the CDR3 DNA reads TGCGCCAGCAGCCAAGACCTGGACAAAAACTATGGCTACACCTTC. Translating gives CASSQDLDKNYGYTF.

This clone was counted a single time. The V and J genes are TRBV20-1 and TRBJ2-1; 8 bases are a match to TRBD2. The CDR3 sequence is 15 residues long. Germline assignment: CDR1 DFQATT and CDR2 SNEGSKA (reference sequence). V lost 3 bases to trimming and J lost 2 bases; unmatched junction nucleotides: 6. CDR3 sequence: CSASVAGGTYNEQFF. The CDR3 nucleotides are TGCAGTGCTAGTGTGGCGGGGGGTACCTACAATGAGCAGTTCTTC.

In its sample, this clone was seen a few times. The genes are TRBV14 and TRBJ2-2, with 8 positions matching TRBD2. J lost 4 bases, V lost 2 bases, and 3 bases had no gene match. The CDR3 is 15 residues long. Per the germline V gene, CDR1 is SGHDN and CDR2 is FVKESK. CDR3 in amino acids: CASSQSAGGTGELFF. The CDR3 DNA follows: TGTGCCAGCAGCCAAAGTGCGGGAGGCACCGGGGAGCTGTTTTTT.

Relative to its sample, this clone is medium-sized. The V gene is TRBV5-6, the J gene TRBJ1-2, with TRBD1 matching over 7 bases. CDR1 is SGHDT and CDR2 is YYEEEE in the germline V gene. With V trimmed by 3 bases and J by 2 bases, 10 bases remained unmatched. The length of the CDR3 is 16 residues. For the CDR3, the DNA is TGTGCCAGCAGCTCCGAGGGCCTGGGACAGAACTATGGCTACACCTTC. Protein product: CASSSEGLGQNYGYTF.

The chain joins TRBV6-2 or TRBV6-3 to TRBJ2-1, with TRBD2 identical over 12 bases. Germline CDR1 is MNHEY and CDR2 is SVGEGT. V shed 2 bases, J shed 4 bases, and the junction held 12 bases outside the gene matches. The CDR3 runs 19 residues. The CDR3 here is CASSYPLAGGPWKYNEQFF. In nucleotides, the CDR3 is TGTGCCAGCAGTTACCCCCTAGCGGGAGGGCCCTGGAAATACAATGAGCAGTTCTTC.

The rearrangement links TRBV7-8 to TRBJ1-1, with D unresolved. The CDR3 spans 13 residues. Trimming stripped 0 bases from V and 3 bases from J, with 5 bases between. Germline V gene data show CDR1 as SGHVS and CDR2 as FQNEAQ. CDR3 sequence (DNA): TGTGCCAGCAGCTTAGCGAAGGACACTGAAGCTTTCTTT. Translating gives CASSLAKDTEAFF.

With regard to this clone: The germline gene is not matched at one end of the junction; a read error may be the cause. The chain employs TRBV7-7 and TRBJ2-2; TRBD2 might be the D (6 bases). CDR1 and CDR2 from the germline V gene are SSHAT and FNYEAQ (reference sequence). The CDR3 sequence is 15 residues long. DNA for the CDR3: TGTGCTAGCAGCTTTAATAGCGGAGACACCGGGGAGCTGTTTTTT. This encodes CASSFNSGDTGELFF.

The chain combines TRBV10-3 with TRBJ2-1; 9 positions match TRBD1. The CDR3 consists of 12 residues. Germline lookup yields CDR1 ENHRY and CDR2 SYGVKD. Trimming cost V 8 bases and J 8 bases; bases outside gene matches: 4. The CDR3: CAIARDRDEQFF. The CDR3 nucleotides are TGTGCCATCGCCCGGGACAGGGATGAGCAGTTCTTC.

V and J are TRBV2 and TRBJ1-2, with D maybe TRBD1 (6 bases). Germline CDR1 SNHLY, CDR2 FYNNEI. The germline V and J ends were trimmed by 6 bases and 8 bases, with 13 bases remaining between them. This CDR3 is 12 amino acids long. This chain's CDR3 is CASRITGFGYTF. CDR3 nucleotide sequence: TGTGCCAGCAGGATAACAGGGTTCGGCTACACCTTC.

The chain joins TRBV5-6 to TRBJ1-3; a possible D gene is TRBD1 (6 bases). Trimming removed 0 bases from V and 2 bases from J, with 12 bases in between. This CDR3 contains 16 residues. The germline V gene has CDR1 SGHDT and CDR2 YYEEEE. The CDR3 spells CASSLVRGFTGNTIYF. The CDR3 nucleotides read TGTGCCAGCAGCTTGGTTAGGGGGTTCACTGGAAACACCATATATTTT.

A few counts support this clone. This chain uses TRBV28 with TRBJ1-2; a weak D match, TRBD1 (6 bases). V lost 1 base and J lost 5, with 17 bases in between. The CDR3 is 16 residues long. CDR1 MDHEN and CDR2 SYDVKM come from the germline V gene. CDR3 in amino acids: CASSLFLGQGPYGYTF. CDR3 nucleotides: TGTGCCAGCAGTTTATTCCTCGGGCAGGGGCCGTATGGCTACACCTTC.

The chain combines TRBV7-8 with TRBJ2-2, with D perhaps TRBD2 (6 bases). The CDR3 is made up of 19 amino acids. Trimming took 5 bases from V and 0 from J, leaving 22 bases between them. Per germline, CDR1 SGHVS and CDR2 FQNEAQ. The CDR3 bases are TGTGCCAGCAGCCCCACGATTGGTGGGAGGCCTACGAACACCGGGGAGCTGTTTTTT. Its protein product is CASSPTIGGRPTNTGELFF.

The V gene is TRBV4-2, the J gene TRBJ1-1, with D unresolved. V gave up 2 bases and J gave up 1 base, with 5 bases separating them. Per germline, CDR1 LGHNA and CDR2 YNFKEQ. The CDR3 contains 13 residues. CDR3 sequence reads: CASSQLRNTEAFF. The CDR3 DNA sequence: TGTGCCAGCAGCCAATTAAGGAACACTGAAGCTTTCTTT.

The chain carries TRBV29-1 and TRBJ1-6; 7 bases map to TRBD1. V shed 5 bases, J shed 0 bases, and the junction held 4 bases outside the gene matches. Germline CDR1 and CDR2: SQVTM and ANQGSEA. This CDR3 is 15 amino acids long. DNA for the CDR3: TGCAGCGTTCGGGACAGTAGCTCCTATAATTCACCCCTCCACTTT. It translates to CSVRDSSSYNSPLHF.

This clone was recorded once. The V and J genes are TRBV9 and TRBJ1-6; D might be TRBD1 (6 bases). V shed 1 base and J shed 13 bases, with 18 bases lying between them. The CDR3 is 15 amino acids. The germline V gene encodes CDR1 SGDLS and CDR2 YYNGEE. The CDR3 DNA sequence: TGTGCCAGCAGCGTAACCTCGGACAGCTTATCTCCCCTCCACTTT. Translated: CASSVTSDSLSPLHF.

The genes are TRBV4-2 and TRBJ1-6; 7 positions match TRBD1. This CDR3 region has 15 residues. Germline CDR1 reads LGHNA; CDR2 reads YNFKEQ. The V and J ends lost 4 bases and 5 bases, in that order; junction bases with no gene match: 5. CDR3 coding DNA: TGTGCCAGCAGCCGCACAGGGGAAAATAATTCACCCCTCCACTTT. Its translation: CASSRTGENNSPLHF.

V and J are TRBV6-1 and TRBJ1-5, with D hard to call. Trimming left V 2 bases short and J 0 bases short, with 8 bases between. CDR3 length: 15 residues. Germline CDR1 is MNHNS and CDR2 is SASEGT. CDR3 sequence: CASSESGNSNQPQHF. The CDR3 nucleotides read TGTGCCAGCAGTGAATCGGGTAATAGCAATCAGCCCCAGCATTTT.

This clone was counted a single time. The V gene is TRBV16, the J gene TRBJ1-3; a possible D gene is TRBD1 (5 bases). CDR1 and CDR2 (germline): KGHSY, FQNENV. The CDR3 runs 18 residues. Between the trimmed V and J ends, which lost 2 bases and 1 base, there was a span of 18 bases. In DNA form, the CDR3 reads TGTGCCAGCAGCCAAAATTGGGCCCAGGGCTCATCTGGAAACACCATATATTTT. Protein: CASSQNWAQGSSGNTIYF.

The rearrangement joins TRBV18 to TRBJ1-2, with 7 positions matching TRBD1. V gave up 4 bases and J gave up 6 bases; unmatched junction bases: 14. The germline V gene has CDR1 KGHSH and CDR2 LQKENI. CDR3 size: 16 residues. Here the CDR3 reads CASSLLEGAQGHGYTF. Written as DNA, the CDR3 is TGTGCCAGCTCACTTCTTGAGGGGGCGCAAGGGCATGGCTACACCTTC.

The chain has TRBV6-1 and TRBJ2-7, with TRBD2 as a possible D gene (6 bases). The germline CDR1 and CDR2 sequences are MNHNS and SASEGT. Trimming took off 3 bases at V and 3 bases at J, with 18 bases between the two ends. The CDR3 loop spans 16 amino acids. This CDR3 is CASSDFWAGSIYEQYF. CDR3 bases: TGTGCCAGCAGTGACTTTTGGGCGGGATCAATCTACGAGCAGTACTTC.

The J gene is TRBJ2-5, the V gene TRBV30; tentative D call: TRBD1 (5 bases). The length of the CDR3 is 14 residues. Trimming took off 1 base at V and 4 bases at J, with 13 bases between the two ends. CDR1 and CDR2 (germline): GTSNPN, SVGIG (reference sequence). CDR3 amino acids: CAWSGTGLLETQYF. The CDR3 DNA is TGTGCCTGGAGTGGTACAGGATTATTAGAGACCCAGTACTTC.

The chain has TRBV7-8 and TRBJ2-7, with TRBD2 matching 8 bases. Trimming took 4 bases from V and 2 from J; bases not matched to a gene: 7. The CDR3 runs to 15 residues. The germline CDR1 and CDR2 sequences are SGHVS and FQNEAQ. The CDR3 DNA is TGTGCCAGCAGCTCCTCGGGTAGCGGGACCTACGAGCAGTACTTC. Its protein product is CASSSSGSGTYEQYF.

J is TRBJ1-1 and V is TRBV19; D is possibly TRBD1 (6 bases). This CDR3 is 16 amino acids long. CDR1 LNHDA and CDR2 SQIVND come from the germline V gene (reference sequence). V was shortened by 4 bases and J by 1 base, with 16 bases between the two germline ends. CDR3 in amino acids: CASSKLQGLENTEAFF. DNA of the CDR3: TGTGCCAGTAGTAAACTACAGGGTCTGGAGAACACTGAAGCTTTCTTT.

The rearrangement joins TRBV5-1 to TRBJ2-5, with D tentatively TRBD1 (5 bases). The germline V gene encodes CDR1 SGHRS and CDR2 YFSETQ. The CDR3 runs 13 residues. Between the trimmed V and J ends, which lost 4 bases and 5 bases, there was a span of 12 bases. As DNA, the CDR3 is TGCGCCAGCAGCCCTACAGGTTGGGAGACCCAGTACTTC. It yields the protein CASSPTGWETQYF.

This clone appeared a single time. For the CDR3, the DNA is TGTGCCTGGAGTGTACCGGGGGGCTCTTCACCCCTCCACTTT. Its protein is CAWSVPGGSSPLHF. The V gene is TRBV30, the J gene TRBJ1-6; a possible D gene is TRBD1 (6 bases). Per the germline V gene, CDR1 is GTSNPN and CDR2 is SVGIG (reference sequence). The ends were cut back, 0 bases at V and 9 bases at J, with 12 bases in the middle. This CDR3 contains 14 residues.

CDR3 protein: CASSLSGTSEETQYF. The CDR3 DNA reads TGTGCCAGCAGTTTATCCGGGACTAGCGAAGAGACCCAGTACTTC. The chain employs TRBV27 and TRBJ2-5; 10 bases fit TRBD2. The CDR3 contains 15 residues. Germline CDR1 MNHEY, CDR2 SMNVEV (reference sequence). V lost 0 bases and J lost 3; bases outside the gene matches: 1.

The sample holds one count of this clone. This chain connects TRBV4-1 to TRBJ2-3; a weak D match, TRBD1 (6 bases). V gave up 1 base and J gave up 6 bases, with 20 bases separating them. Germline V CDR1 and CDR2: MGHRA, YSYEKL. This CDR3 comprises 17 residues. The CDR3 DNA follows: TGCGCCAGCAGCCAAGTCTTTTTAGGGGGACGGGCTGATACGCAGTATTTT. This gives the protein CASSQVFLGGRADTQYF.

The V gene is TRBV11-2, the J gene TRBJ2-1; D is uncertain. Germline-derived CDR1 and CDR2 are SGHAT and FQNNGV. This CDR3 is 11 amino acids long. V was cut by 5 bases and J by 8 bases, with 7 bases left in between. CDR3 amino acids: CASSPWDEQFF. CDR3 nucleotide sequence: TGTGCCAGCAGCCCCTGGGATGAGCAGTTCTTC. Filled out from reference TRBV11-2 and TRBJ2-1, the complete variable domain reads EAGVAQSPRYKIIEKRQSVAFWCNPISGHATLYWYQQILGQGPKLLIQFQNNGVVDDSQLPKDRFSAERLKGVDSTLKIQPAKLEDSAVYLCASSPWDEQFFGPGTRLTVL.

The gene calls are TRBV7-2 and TRBJ1-4; no firm D call. The CDR3 loop spans 13 amino acids. Trimming left V 7 bases short and J 0 bases short, with 6 bases between. Germline V gene data show CDR1 as SGHTA and CDR2 as FQGNSA. The CDR3 DNA reads TGTGCCAGCAAGAGTGCAACTAATGAAAAACTGTTTTTT. Translated, it gives CASKSATNEKLFF. Combining the CDR3 with reference TRBV7-2 and TRBJ1-4 gives the whole variable domain GAGVSQSPSNKVTEKGKDVELRCDPISGHTALYWYRQSLGQGLEFLIYFQGNSAPDKSGLPSDRFSAERTGGSVSTLTIQRTQQEDSAVYLCASKSATNEKLFFGSGTQLSVL.